The clone carrying this T cell receptor beta chain was counted between two and nine times. Its antigen is still unknown. Germline V lookup: CDR1 SGHRS, CDR2 YFSETQ. V shed 4 bases and J 7 bases; nucleotides not matched to a gene: 9. The CDR3 runs to 15 residues. TCRdb passed the 5' RACE reads through MiXCR, listing each CDR3 protein once. The data show under 600,000 distinct CDR3 sequences, roughly a fifth seen once. The data were taken from a study of T-cell memory formation after mild COVID-19. Study findings and constraints: Certain responding clones were present in pre-infection memory, suggesting participation of cross-reactive memory.

Sequencing was performed on PBMCs or a T cell subset sorted from them (not recorded which). This receptor was taken from an adult woman who had mild COVID-19 (a few samples of this study predate the infection). Cell type and time point are not known. The rearrangement uses TRBV5-1 and TRBJ2-1; 9 nucleotides line up with TRBD2. CDR3 DNA: TGCGCCAGCAGCGGGGGACTAGCCTCCCAGAATGAGCAGTTCTTC. It yields the protein CASSGGLASQNEQFF.